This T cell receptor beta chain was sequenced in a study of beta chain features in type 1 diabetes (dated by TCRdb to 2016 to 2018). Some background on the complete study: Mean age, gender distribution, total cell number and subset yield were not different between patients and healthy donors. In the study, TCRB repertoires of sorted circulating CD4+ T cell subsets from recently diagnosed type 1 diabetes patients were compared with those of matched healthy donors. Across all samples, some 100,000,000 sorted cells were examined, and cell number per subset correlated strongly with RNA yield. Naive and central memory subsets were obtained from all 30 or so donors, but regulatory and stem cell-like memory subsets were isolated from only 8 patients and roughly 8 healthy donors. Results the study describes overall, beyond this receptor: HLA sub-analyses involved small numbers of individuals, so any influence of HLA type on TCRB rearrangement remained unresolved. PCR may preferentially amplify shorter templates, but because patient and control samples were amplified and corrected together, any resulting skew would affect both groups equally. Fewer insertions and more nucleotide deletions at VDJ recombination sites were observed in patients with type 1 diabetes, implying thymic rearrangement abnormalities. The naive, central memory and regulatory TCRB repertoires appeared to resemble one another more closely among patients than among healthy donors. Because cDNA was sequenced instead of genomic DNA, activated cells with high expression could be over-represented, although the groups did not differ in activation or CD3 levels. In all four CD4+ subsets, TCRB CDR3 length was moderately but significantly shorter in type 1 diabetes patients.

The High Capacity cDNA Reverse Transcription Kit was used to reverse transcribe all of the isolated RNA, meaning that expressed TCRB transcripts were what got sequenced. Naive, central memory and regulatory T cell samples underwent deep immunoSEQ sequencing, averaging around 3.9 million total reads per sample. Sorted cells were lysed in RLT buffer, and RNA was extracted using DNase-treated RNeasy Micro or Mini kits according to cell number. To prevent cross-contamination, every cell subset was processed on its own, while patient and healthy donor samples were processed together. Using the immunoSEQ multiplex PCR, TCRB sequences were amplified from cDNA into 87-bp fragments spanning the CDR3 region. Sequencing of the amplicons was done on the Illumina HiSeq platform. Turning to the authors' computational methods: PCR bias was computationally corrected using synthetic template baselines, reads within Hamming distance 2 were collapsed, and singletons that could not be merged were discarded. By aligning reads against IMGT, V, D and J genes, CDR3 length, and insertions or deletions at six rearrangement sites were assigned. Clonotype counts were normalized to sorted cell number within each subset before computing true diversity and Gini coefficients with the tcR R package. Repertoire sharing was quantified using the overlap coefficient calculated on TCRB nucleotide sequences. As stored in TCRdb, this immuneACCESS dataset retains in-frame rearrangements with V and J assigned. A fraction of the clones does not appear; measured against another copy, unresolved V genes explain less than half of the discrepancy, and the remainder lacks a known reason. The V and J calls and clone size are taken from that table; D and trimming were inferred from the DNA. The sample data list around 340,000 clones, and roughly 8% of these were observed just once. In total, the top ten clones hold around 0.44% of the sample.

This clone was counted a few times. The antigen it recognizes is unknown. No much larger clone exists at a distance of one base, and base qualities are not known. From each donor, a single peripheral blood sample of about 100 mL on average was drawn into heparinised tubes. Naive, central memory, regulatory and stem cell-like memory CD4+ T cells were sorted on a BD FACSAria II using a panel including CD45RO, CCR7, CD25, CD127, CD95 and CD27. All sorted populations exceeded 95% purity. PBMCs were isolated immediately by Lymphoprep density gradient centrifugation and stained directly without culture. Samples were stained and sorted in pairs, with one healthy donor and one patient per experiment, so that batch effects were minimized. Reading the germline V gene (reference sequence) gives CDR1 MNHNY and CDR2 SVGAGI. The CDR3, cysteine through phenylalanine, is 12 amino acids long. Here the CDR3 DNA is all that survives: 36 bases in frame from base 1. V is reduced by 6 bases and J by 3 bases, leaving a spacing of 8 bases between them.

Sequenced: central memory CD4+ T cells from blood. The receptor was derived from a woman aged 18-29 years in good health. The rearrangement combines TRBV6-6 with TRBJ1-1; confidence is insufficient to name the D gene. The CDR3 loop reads CASRGSYTEAFF. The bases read TGTGCCAGCAGAGGGTCGTACACTGAAGCTTTCTTT.